The 22 T cell receptor beta chains given below trace back to one sample, sequenced in a study of T cell responses to AZD1222 COVID-19 vaccine (dated by TCRdb to the early 2020s). In light of the paper, this sample's time point label describes: about 28 days (+/-7) after the second vaccine dose. The library came from the immunoSEQ multiplex PCR assay. TCRdb mirrors the immuneACCESS table, restricted to in-frame sequences. Some clones are absent from its copies; in checked studies, under half trace to an unresolved V gene, and the reason for the others is unknown. The sample has about 140,000 clones on record, roughly 88% of them singletons. The leading ten clones occupy approximately 2% of the sample. Material: peripheral blood, obtained 28 days after the second AZD1222 dose. These receptors came from an adult who received the AZD1222 COVID-19 vaccine.

The V and J genes are TRBV5-1 and TRBJ1-3; 7 nucleotides line up with TRBD1. CDR3 length: 17 amino acids. CDR1 is SGHRS, CDR2 YFSETQ, per germline. The V gene end was trimmed by 4 bases and the J gene end by 0 bases; junction bases not matched to a gene: 10. The CDR3 DNA sequence: TGCGCCAGCAGCCCCGGAGGACAGGCGGGCTCTGGAAACACCATATATTTT. Amino acid sequence: CASSPGGQAGSGNTIYF.

J is TRBJ1-5 and V is TRBV5-1; D is possibly TRBD1 (6 bases). CDR3 length equals 14 residues. CDR1 and CDR2 (germline): SGHRS, YFSETQ. Trimming removed 4 bases from V and 0 bases from J, with 8 bases in between. In DNA form, the CDR3 reads TGCGCCAGCAGCCCGGACAGTAGCAATCAGCCCCAGCATTTT. Its protein product is CASSPDSSNQPQHF.

In regard to this clone: This specimen includes other DNA sequences encoding the same CDR3. The chain joins TRBV6-5 to TRBJ1-5, with no clear D. Trimming left V 0 bases short and J 3 bases short, with 3 bases between. Germline assignment: CDR1 MNHEY and CDR2 SVGAGI. CDR3 length: 13 residues. The CDR3 spells CASSYSNNQPQHF. The CDR3 coding sequence is TGTGCCAGCAGTTACTCTAACAATCAGCCCCAGCATTTT.

The CDR3 protein is CSVSRGAGTEAFF. For the CDR3, the DNA is TGCAGCGTCTCCAGGGGAGCGGGCACTGAAGCTTTCTTT. This chain links TRBV29-1 with TRBJ1-1; D perhaps matches TRBD1 (6 bases). Germline assignment: CDR1 SQVTM and CDR2 ANQGSEA. Trimming pared 6 bases from V and 4 bases from J, leaving 15 bases between. There are 13 residues in the CDR3. The entire variable domain, with the rest obtained from reference TRBV29-1 and TRBJ1-1, is as follows: SAVISQKPSRDICQRGTSLTIQCQVDSQVTMMFWYRQQPGQSLTLIATANQGSEATYESGFVIDKFPISRPNLTFSTLTVSNMSPEDSSIYLCSVSRGAGTEAFFGQGTRLTVV.

The chain employs TRBV27 and TRBJ1-2; D is possibly TRBD1 (5 bases). V was shortened by 5 bases and J by 0 bases, with 7 bases between the two germline ends. CDR3 length: 13 residues. Germline V lookup: CDR1 MNHEY, CDR2 SMNVEV (reference sequence). The CDR3 nucleotides read TGTGCCAGCAGTAGACAGCCTAACTATGGCTACACCTTC. Translation gives CASSRQPNYGYTF.

The CDR3 nucleotides are TGCGCCAGCAGCGACAGGGTGGGGCAAAACACCATATATTTT. Its translation: CASSDRVGQNTIYF. The rearrangement uses TRBV10-2 and TRBJ1-3, with 7 nucleotides matching TRBD1. Germline lookup yields CDR1 WSHSY and CDR2 SAAADI. This CDR3 is built from 14 residues. With 6 bases clipped from V and 6 bases from J, the junction kept 8 bases outside the gene matches.

This chain links TRBV3-1 (or the pseudogene TRBV3-2) with TRBJ1-2; D unclear. V was trimmed by 3 bases and J by 6 bases, leaving 14 bases between them. Germline V gene data show CDR1 as LGHDT and CDR2 as YNNKEL (reference sequence). CDR3 size: 14 residues. CDR3 residues: CASSHYSGLDGYTF. For the CDR3, the DNA is TGTGCCAGCAGCCACTATTCCGGCCTAGATGGCTACACCTTC.

This clone was found many times. The CDR3 DNA is TGTGCCAGCAGCTTAGATGGGAGACAGGGAAGTGATGAAGCTTTCTTT. Amino acids: CASSLDGRQGSDEAFF. The rearrangement links TRBV11-3 to TRBJ1-1, with 7 bases that match TRBD1. The junction had 11 bases not matched to a gene; V was cut back by 0 bases and J by 7 bases. Germline CDR1 reads SGHNT; CDR2 reads YENEEA. The CDR3 runs to 16 residues.

This sequence joins TRBV7-2 and TRBJ2-1, with D possibly TRBD1 on 7 matching bases. The CDR3 runs to 15 residues. CDR1 is SGHTA, CDR2 FQGNSA, per germline. V lost 10 bases and J lost 6, with 22 bases in between. CDR3 residues: CATRGKQGWSNEQFF. The DNA for the CDR3 is TGTGCCACCCGCGGGAAACAGGGGTGGAGCAATGAGCAGTTCTTC.

The J gene is TRBJ2-2, the V gene TRBV7-9, with D possibly matching TRBD1 (5 bases). The V end lost 5 bases, the J end lost 0 bases, and 13 bases lay between the germline ends. The CDR3 is 16 residues long. From germline, CDR1 is SEHNR and CDR2 FQNEAQ (reference sequence). The CDR3 loop reads CASSPSAGPNTGELFF. CDR3 bases: TGTGCCAGCAGCCCATCTGCAGGGCCGAACACCGGGGAGCTGTTTTTT.

The gene calls are TRBV19 and TRBJ2-3; 7 bases are shared with TRBD1. The CDR3 is made up of 15 amino acids. V shed 2 bases, J shed 3 bases, and the junction held 5 bases outside the gene matches. Germline V lookup: CDR1 LNHDA, CDR2 SQIVND (reference sequence). The CDR3, as DNA: TGTGCCAGTAGTATACGGGGCAGGGGGACAGATACGCAGTATTTT. Protein: CASSIRGRGTDTQYF.

This chain connects TRBV6-1 to TRBJ1-2; no firm D call. Between the trimmed V and J ends, which lost 3 bases and 3 bases, there was a span of 17 bases. CDR1 and CDR2 from the germline V gene are MNHNS and SASEGT. This CDR3 contains 16 residues. CDR3 amino acids: CASSDSSVHEDYGYTF. The CDR3 DNA follows: TGTGCCAGCAGTGACAGTTCGGTTCATGAGGACTATGGCTACACCTTC.

CDR3 loop: CASRGTGGSADTQYF. As DNA, the CDR3 is TGTGCCAGCAGAGGGACTGGGGGGTCGGCAGATACGCAGTATTTT. The chain carries TRBV2 and TRBJ2-3; maybe TRBD2 (6 bases). The CDR3 runs to 15 residues. Germline V gene data show CDR1 as SNHLY and CDR2 as FYNNEI. The ends were cut back, 6 bases at V and 4 bases at J, with 17 bases in the middle.

V usage is TRBV11-2 and J usage is TRBJ1-1; D not resolved. Germline lookup yields CDR1 SGHAT and CDR2 FQNNGV. The CDR3 spans 15 residues. The V end lost 4 bases, the J end lost 1 base, and 13 bases lay between the germline ends. The DNA of the CDR3 is TGTGCCAGCAGCTATGGCTCGGTGGAGAACACTGAAGCTTTCTTT. Amino acids: CASSYGSVENTEAFF.

The chain links TRBV5-6 to TRBJ1-2, with 9 bases matching TRBD1. The V gene end was trimmed by 0 bases and the J gene end by 8 bases; junction bases not matched to a gene: 20. Germline V gene sequence: CDR1 SGHDT, CDR2 YYEEEE. The CDR3 contains 19 residues. The CDR3 DNA reads as TGTGCCAGCAGCTTGGCTGAAGCCGGGACAGGGTGGTTTTGGCGCGGCTACACCTTC. Translating gives CASSLAEAGTGWFWRGYTF.

The rearrangement links TRBV5-1 to TRBJ2-1, with D uncertain. The CDR3 covers 12 residues. CDR1 is SGHRS and CDR2 is YFSETQ in the germline V gene. The V end lost 0 bases, the J end lost 8 bases, and 6 bases lay between the germline ends. CDR3 sequence: CASSLDSHEQFF. CDR3 DNA sequence: TGCGCCAGCAGCTTGGACAGTCATGAGCAGTTCTTC.

This chain uses TRBV6-1 with TRBJ2-7; D tentatively fits TRBD1 or TRBD2 (5 bases each). Germline CDR1 reads MNHNS; CDR2 reads SASEGT. This CDR3 has 14 residues. The germline V and J ends were trimmed by 3 bases and 4 bases, with 13 bases remaining between them. As DNA, the CDR3 is TGTGCCAGCAGTGAGGGGTGGGGGAGATACGAGCAGTACTTC. Its translation is CASSEGWGRYEQYF.

The genes are TRBV18 and TRBJ1-3, with D unclear. CDR1 KGHSH and CDR2 LQKENI come from the germline V gene. This CDR3 is built from 14 residues. Trimming stripped 5 bases from V and 0 bases from J, with 8 bases between. CDR3 bases: TGTGCCAGCTCAACGACTGGCTCTGGAAACACCATATATTTT. Translated, it gives CASSTTGSGNTIYF.

The sample holds one count of this clone. The gene calls are TRBV7-3 and TRBJ2-3; the match to TRBD2 covers 8 bases. Germline CDR1 is SGHTA and CDR2 is FQGTGA. V was clipped by 2 bases and J by 11 bases; unmatched bases: 15. The CDR3 loop spans 16 amino acids. CDR3 sequence: CASSLGLAGPEGGQYF. In DNA, the CDR3 is TGTGCCAGCAGCTTAGGATTAGCGGGGCCAGAGGGAGGGCAGTATTTT. The complete variable domain, with remaining parts taken from reference TRBV7-3 and TRBJ2-3, reads GAGVSQTPSNKVTEKGKYVELRCDPISGHTALYWYRQSLGQGPEFLIYFQGTGAADDSGLPNDRFFAVRPEGSVSTLKIQRTERGDSAVYLCASSLGLAGPEGGQYFGPGTRLTVL.

The chain uses TRBV12-5 and TRBJ1-1; D might be TRBD1 (5 bases). CDR3 size: 16 residues. CDR1 and CDR2 (germline): LGHNT, FRNRAP. Trimming left V 8 bases short and J 1 base short, with 20 bases between. The chain's CDR3 is CASSKGTSLGNTEAFF. The CDR3 DNA reads as TGTGCTAGTAGCAAGGGGACCTCACTAGGGAACACTGAAGCTTTCTTT.

This chain links TRBV9 with TRBJ2-2; D not resolved. The CDR3 sequence is 12 residues long. V lost 6 bases and J lost 3, with 6 bases in between. The germline CDR1 and CDR2 sequences are SGDLS and YYNGEE. In DNA, the CDR3 is TGTGCCAGCAACGTTGACACCGGGGAGCTGTTTTTT. Its protein is CASNVDTGELFF.

The V and J genes are TRBV12-3 or TRBV12-4 and TRBJ1-2; D not certain. The V end lost 3 bases, the J end lost 6 bases, and 8 bases lay between the germline ends. This CDR3 is built from 12 residues. The DNA of the CDR3 is TGTGCCAGCAGTTTCGGTGGGGATGGCTACACCTTC. This translates into CASSFGGDGYTF.